This T cell receptor beta chain was sequenced during a study of preoperative IRX-2 immunotherapy in early breast cancer (dated by TCRdb to the late 2010s). Details on this clone: The antigen it recognizes is unknown. The sample holds no much larger clone one base away, and base qualities are not on file.

This sample's treatment or condition label indicates: preoperative locoregional IRX-2 cytokine immunotherapy. The samples were obtained from a phase Ib study in which preoperative, locoregional IRX-2 cytokine immunotherapy intended to prime immune responses was tested. The donors were early-stage breast cancer patients who were given IRX-2 prior to surgery. Here V drops 2 bases and J drops 4 bases, and the junction holds 4 bases not matched to any gene. Reading from cysteine to phenylalanine, the CDR3 counts 14 amino acids. The retained sequence is limited to the CDR3, 42 bases, with the frame set at the first base. CDR1 SGHRS and CDR2 YFSETQ were looked up in the germline V gene. The method was the immunoSEQ multiplex PCR assay. TCRdb took over this immuneACCESS table, retaining in-frame rearrangements with V and J assigned. Such tables are incomplete; in checked studies, under half of the missing clones stem from an unresolved V gene, and the remainder is unexplained. In this sample the table shows about 98,000 clones, roughly 88% of which occur a single time. Of the sample, roughly 2% is held by the ten largest clones.

The V and J segments used are TRBV5-1 and TRBJ2-5, and 8 junction bases match TRBD1. This receptor was identified in a human donor with breast cancer. Sample: tumor tissue, taken after IRX-2 immunotherapy. The CDR3 reads CASSFPGGRETQYF. The DNA sequence is TGCGCCAGCAGCTTCCCAGGGGGCAGAGAGACCCAGTACTTC.